The present T cell receptor (beta chain) was sequenced within a study of OX40 agonist ivuxolimab in advanced cancers. Study context: One hepatocellular carcinoma and a couple of cutaneous melanoma patients partially responded.

Method: immunoSEQ multiplex PCR; TCRdb's copy keeps in-frame clones and lacks some. The sample consists of about 70,000 clones, roughly 86% of them appearing once. The origin of this receptor is an adult with an advanced solid tumor such as melanoma, head and neck, liver or kidney cancer. The sequences come from CD4+ or CD8+ T cells sorted from blood, collected in a trial of the OX40 agonist ivuxolimab.

CDR3 in amino acids: CASSQGAFVSYEQYF. In nucleotides, the CDR3 is TGTGCCAGCAGCCAGGGGGCGTTCGTCTCCTACGAGCAGTACTTC. The chain joins TRBV28 to TRBJ2-7, with 8 bases that match TRBD1. The CDR3 runs to 15 residues. Germline V gene sequence: CDR1 MDHEN, CDR2 SYDVKM. J gave up 0 bases and V 6 bases, and 7 bases lay outside the gene matches.